What follows describes a single T cell receptor (beta chain). There is no known antigen for this receptor. No much larger clone exists at a distance of one base, and base qualities are not known. RNA was extracted using the RNeasy kit, and about 0.45 to 1 ug of the RNA was reverse transcribed with random hexamers. The immunoSEQ multiplex PCR assay, covering 54 Vbeta and 13 Jbeta segments, was used to amplify TCR beta CDR3 regions. PCR amplification bias was corrected by using a synthetic template baseline for primer optimization and computational correction. In the authors' own workflow: Reads were assigned to V, D and J genes according to IMGT and analyzed in immunoSEQ Analyzer, with only productive sequences retained. To calculate clonality, Shannon entropy was normalized by log2 of the number of productive unique sequences and then subtracted from one. For each patient and control, public and private clones were evaluated among the 100 most prevalent clones. Clones were defined as Susac-specific when absent from the healthy and MS cohorts, from some 1,100 published viral clones and from other ImmuneACCESS disease sequences. TCRdb itself trimmed the public reads at Q25 with fastp, ran MiXCR and retained productive beta chains. Rows are combined by CDR3 protein, so each entry shows the most common genes and DNA. The V and J calls and clone size come from TCRdb's table, not from the authors' own analysis. The sample data list 90,000 to 110,000 distinct CDR3 sequences, and roughly 96% of these were observed just once. The ten largest clones take up under 0.1% of the sample.

The sample belongs to a study of CD8 T cells in Susac syndrome (dated by TCRdb to the late 2010s). For the study in its entirety: Repertoire sequencing was used to test whether CD8+ T cell activation and differentiation in Susac syndrome was antigen driven. The study at large found these results: The TCR sequencing and HLA analysis was acknowledged to have included a relatively small number of individuals.

Peripheral blood CD8+ and CD4+ T cells from healthy donors, Susac syndrome patients and multiple sclerosis patients were profiled by high-throughput TCR beta sequencing. Healthy donors were included as age- and sex-matched controls. Bulk CD8+ and CD4+ T cells were purified by magnetic negative isolation, while CD8+ TEMRA cells were enriched using FACS. Blood was drawn into EDTA tubes, processed within 24 hours, and PBMCs were isolated by density gradient centrifugation. PBMCs intended for TCR sequencing were frozen in liquid nitrogen and were later thawed in a 37 degrees C water bath. The sorted or isolated CD4+, CD8+ and CD8+ TEMRA cells had a purity of 90% or higher. Its CDR3 holds 12 amino acids, cysteine through phenylalanine. The CDR3 DNA has 36 bases and is translated from base 1. From V the trimming removes 4 bases and from J it removes 3 bases, while the gene matches leave 1 base of the junction unaccounted for. Via the germline V gene, CDR1 is SQVTM and CDR2 ANQGSEA.

Recombination joined TRBV29-1 with TRBJ2-3, with TRBD2 matching 7 junction bases. Specimen: CD4+ T cells from PBMCs. The clonotype comes from a human donor in good health. The DNA sequence reads TGCAGCGTTGGCGGGAGTACAGATACGCAGTATTTT. The resulting protein is CSVGGSTDTQYF.